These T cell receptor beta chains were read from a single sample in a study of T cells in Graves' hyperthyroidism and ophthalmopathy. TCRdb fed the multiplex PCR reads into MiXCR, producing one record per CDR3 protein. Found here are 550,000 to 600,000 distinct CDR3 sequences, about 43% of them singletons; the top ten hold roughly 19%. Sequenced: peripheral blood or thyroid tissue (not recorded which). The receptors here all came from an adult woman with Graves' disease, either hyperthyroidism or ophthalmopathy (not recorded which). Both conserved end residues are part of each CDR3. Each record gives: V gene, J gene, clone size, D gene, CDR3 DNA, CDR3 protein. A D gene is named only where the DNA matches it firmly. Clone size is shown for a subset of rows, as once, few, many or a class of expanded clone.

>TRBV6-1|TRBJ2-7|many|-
TGTGCCTCCCAGGACCTTTACGAGCAGTACTTC
CASQDLYEQYF
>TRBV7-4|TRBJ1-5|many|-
TGTGCCAGCAGCTTAAGGGTGGCAGACAATCAGCCCCAGCATTTT
CASSLRVADNQPQHF
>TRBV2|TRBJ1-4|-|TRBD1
TGTGCCAGCAGTGTTGACAGGGCAACTAATGAAAAACTGTTTTTT
CASSVDRATNEKLFF
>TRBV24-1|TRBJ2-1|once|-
TGTGCCACCTCTCCATTGGGAACCCTAAACAATGAGCAGTTCTTC
CATSPLGTLNNEQFF
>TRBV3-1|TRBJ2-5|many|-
TGTGCCAGCAGCCCCCGCGGGGTCCGAGAGACCCAGTACTTC
CASSPRGVRETQYF
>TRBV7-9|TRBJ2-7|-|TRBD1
TGTGCCAGCCGAGGACAGGTCTCCTACGAGCAGTACTTC
CASRGQVSYEQYF
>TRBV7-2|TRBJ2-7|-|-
TGTGCCAGCAGCTTAGGGTCTAGCGTCCCCTACGAGCAGTACTTC
CASSLGSSVPYEQYF
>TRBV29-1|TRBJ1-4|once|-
TGCAGCGTTGAAGAGGGCAGGGGACGTGAAAAACTGTTTTTT
CSVEEGRGREKLFF
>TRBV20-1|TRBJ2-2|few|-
TGCAGTGCTAGATACACAGGGAACACCGGGGAGCTGTTTTTT
CSARYTGNTGELFF
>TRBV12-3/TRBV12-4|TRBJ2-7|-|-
TGTGCCAGCAGCGGAGAGGGGTCGGTCTACGAGCAGTACTTC
CASSGEGSVYEQYF
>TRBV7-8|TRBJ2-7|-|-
TGTGCCAGCAGCTTGACTATACAACAGAGGTACGAGCAGTACTTC
CASSLTIQQRYEQYF
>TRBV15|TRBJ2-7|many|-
TGTGCCACCAGCAGAGACTTCCCCTACGAGCAGTACTTC
CATSRDFPYEQYF
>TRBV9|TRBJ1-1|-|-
TGTGCCAGCAGCCCCCATGTGGGTTCCACTGAAGCTTTCTTT
CASSPHVGSTEAFF
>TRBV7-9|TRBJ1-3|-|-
TGTGCCAGCAGCTTATTCAGCTCTGGAAACACCATATATTTT
CASSLFSSGNTIYF
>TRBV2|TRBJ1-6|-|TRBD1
TGTGCCAGCGCGGGGACAGGGGCTGCCCATAATTCACCTCTCCACTTT
CASAGTGAAHNSPLHF
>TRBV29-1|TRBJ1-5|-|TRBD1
TGCAGCCGAACAGGGGAGGATCAGCCCCAGCATTTT
CSRTGEDQPQHF
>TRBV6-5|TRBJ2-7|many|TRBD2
TGTGCCAGCAGATTGGGACTAGCGGGCGGGGAGCAGTACTTC
CASRLGLAGGEQYF
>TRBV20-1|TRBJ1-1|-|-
TGCAGTGCTTCAACAGGGATGGAGGAAGGGGTGGCTTTCTTT
CSASTGMEEGVAFF
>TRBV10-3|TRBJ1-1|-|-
TGTGCCATCAGGGACAGTTCCAAGAACACTGAAGCTTTCTTT
CAIRDSSKNTEAFF
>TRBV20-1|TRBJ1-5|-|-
TGCAGTGCTAGTCGAGGGGCGCCCCAGCATTTT
CSASRGAPQHF
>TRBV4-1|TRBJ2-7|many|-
TGCGCCAGCAGCACGAGCCCCGTGGATTCCTACGAGCAGTACTTC
CASSTSPVDSYEQYF
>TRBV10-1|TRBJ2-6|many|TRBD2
TGCGCCAGCAAAGTGGCCGGGACTAGCGGGCACCGACCAAAAGGGGCCAACGTCCTGACTTTC
CASKVAGTSGHRPKGANVLTF
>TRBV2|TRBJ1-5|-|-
TGTGCCAGCAGATTAGGACGGAATAGCAATCAGCCCCAGCATTTT
CASRLGRNSNQPQHF
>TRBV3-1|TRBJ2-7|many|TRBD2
TGTGCCAGCAGCCAAGACCACGGGGGGGCCAACTCCTACGAGCAGTACTTC
CASSQDHGGANSYEQYF
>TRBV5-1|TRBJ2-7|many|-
TGCGCCAGCAGCTTGGCCTCAGCCCGGGCCTACGAGCAGTACTTC
CASSLASARAYEQYF
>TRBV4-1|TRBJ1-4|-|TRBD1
TGCGCCAGCAGCCACACGACCCGGGAGGAGGGGGCCACAACTAATGAAAAACTGTTTTTT
CASSHTTREEGATTNEKLFF
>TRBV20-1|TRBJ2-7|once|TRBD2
TGCAGTGCTAGAGACCCAGCGGGGAGCTACGAGCAGTACTTC
CSARDPAGSYEQYF
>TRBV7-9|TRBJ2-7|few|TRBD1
TGTGCCAGCAGCCCGGGGACAGCGATCTCCTACGAGCAGTACTTC
CASSPGTAISYEQYF
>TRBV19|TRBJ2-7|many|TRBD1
TGTGCCAGTAGTCCCACAGGGGGATCGTTCGACGAGCAGTACTTC
CASSPTGGSFDEQYF
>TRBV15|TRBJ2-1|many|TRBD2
TGTGCCACCAGCAGAATAACGGGACTAGCGGGAGCTGAGCAGTTCTTC
CATSRITGLAGAEQFF
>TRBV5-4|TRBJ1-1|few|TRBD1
TGTGCCAGCAGCCCGGGACAGGGGGCTCAAGCTTTCTTT
CASSPGQGAQAFF
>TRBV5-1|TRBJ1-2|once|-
TGCGCCAGCAGCTGGGACGGGGCCCTCTATGGCTACACCTTC
CASSWDGALYGYTF
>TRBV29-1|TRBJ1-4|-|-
TGCAGCGTTGAAGAGTTCAAGAATGAAAAACTGTTTTTT
CSVEEFKNEKLFF
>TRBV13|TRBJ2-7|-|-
TGTGCTAGAGTAGCCGAGCAGTACTTC
CARVAEQYF
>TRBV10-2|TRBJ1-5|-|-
TGCGCCAGCAGCGGGGACATCAGCAATCAGCCCCAGCATTTT
CASSGDISNQPQHF
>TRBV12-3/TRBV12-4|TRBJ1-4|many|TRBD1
TGTGCCAGCAGTTTGGGACAGGTTCTAGAAAAACTGTTTTTT
CASSLGQVLEKLFF
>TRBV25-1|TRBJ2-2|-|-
TGTGCGGGCAGGGGAGGGAGCACCGGGGAGCTGTTTTTT
CAGRGGSTGELFF
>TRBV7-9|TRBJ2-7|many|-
TGTGCCAGCAGCCTTCGTTCCTACGAGCAGTACTTC
CASSLRSYEQYF
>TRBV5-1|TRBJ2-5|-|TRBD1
TGCGCCAGCAGCTCGGACCCCCAGGGGGCCGGCGAGACCCAGTACTTC
CASSSDPQGAGETQYF
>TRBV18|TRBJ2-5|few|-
TGTGCCAGCTCACCCGGACACAAAGAGACCCAGTACTTC
CASSPGHKETQYF
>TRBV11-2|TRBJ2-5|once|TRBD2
TGTGCCAGCAGCAGTGCCGACGGTTTTTACGGGGGGGAAGAGACCCAGTACTTC
CASSSADGFYGGEETQYF
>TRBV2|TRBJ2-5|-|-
TGTGCCAGCAGTGAAGTGTTAGGGTTAGGAGAGACCCAGTACTTC
CASSEVLGLGETQYF
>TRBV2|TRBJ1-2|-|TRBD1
TGTGCCAGCAGTGGGTCCCGGGACAGGGGCTACACCTTC
CASSGSRDRGYTF
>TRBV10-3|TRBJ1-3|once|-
TGTGCCATCAGTAGTATCTCTGGAAACACCATATATTTT
CAISSISGNTIYF
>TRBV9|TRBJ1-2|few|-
TGTGCCAGCAGCGGTGTCACTGCCTACACCTTC
CASSGVTAYTF
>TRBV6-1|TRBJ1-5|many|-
TGTGCCAGCAGTGAAGGTCGTTTGGAGCATCAGCCCCAGCATTTT
CASSEGRLEHQPQHF
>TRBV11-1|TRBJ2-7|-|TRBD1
TGTGCCAGCAGTGGACAGGGGGTGAATGGCTACGAGCAGTACTTC
CASSGQGVNGYEQYF
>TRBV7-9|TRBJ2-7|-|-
TGTGCCAGCAGACCGCTAGTGCCCGAGCAGTACTTC
CASRPLVPEQYF
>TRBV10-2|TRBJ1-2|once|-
TGTGCCAGCAGTTCCCTCAGACGGGACCAGGGCTACACCTTC
CASSSLRRDQGYTF
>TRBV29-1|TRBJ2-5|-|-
TGCAGCGTTGAAGGGCGTGCCCGCGAGACCCAGTACTTC
CSVEGRARETQYF